This passage covers 9 T cell receptor beta chains from one sample sequenced in a study of T cells in Graves' hyperthyroidism and ophthalmopathy. Amplified regions were TCR beta CDR3 sequences from RNA transcripts. HTBI primers were the set used in a first-round RT-PCR of the TCR CDR3. TCRdb called the multiplex PCR reads again in MiXCR, with one record for every CDR3 protein. The table lists about 180,000 distinct CDR3 sequences, over 15% of them singletons, with 25% to 30% in the top ten. Specimen: blood. Receptors originate from a woman between 50 and 59 years old with Graves' hyperthyroidism.

The table lists this clonotype with many counts. The V gene is TRBV6-1, the J gene TRBJ1-5; D unclear. Germline V gene data show CDR1 as MNHNS and CDR2 as SASEGT. V lost 3 bases, J lost 0 bases, and 18 bases lay in between. The CDR3 extends over 18 amino acids. This CDR3 reads CASSDGREGVISNQPQHF. The CDR3 DNA reads TGTGCCAGCAGTGACGGAAGGGAGGGAGTAATTAGCAATCAGCCCCAGCATTTT.

This clonotype was detected ten times or more. The rearrangement uses TRBV20-1 and TRBJ2-2; no reliable D call. CDR1 is DFQATT, CDR2 SNEGSKA, per germline (reference sequence). V was shortened by 7 bases and J by 3 bases, with 12 bases between the two germline ends. This CDR3 spans 13 amino acids. DNA of the CDR3: TGCAGTGGACGGGTAACCTACACCGGGGAGCTGTTTTTT. It yields the protein CSGRVTYTGELFF.

This clonotype was recorded many times. This chain joins TRBV6-1 and TRBJ1-1; D is perhaps TRBD1 (5 bases). CDR1 is MNHNS and CDR2 is SASEGT in the germline V gene. The CDR3 runs to 12 residues. Trimming left V 2 bases short and J 8 bases short, with 9 bases between. The CDR3 region is CASSERQGEAFF. Written as DNA, the CDR3 is TGTGCCAGCAGTGAAAGGCAGGGAGAAGCTTTCTTT.

This clonotype was counted ten times or more. V and J are TRBV20-1 and TRBJ2-2; 10 bases fit TRBD2. The CDR3 is 16 residues long. V lost 0 bases and J lost 3; bases outside the gene matches: 4. From germline, CDR1 is DFQATT and CDR2 SNEGSKA (reference sequence). CDR3 loop: CSARDELAGDTGELFF. The CDR3, as DNA: TGCAGTGCTAGAGATGAGCTAGCGGGAGACACCGGGGAGCTGTTTTTT.

This clonotype was picked up many times. This chain joins TRBV5-1 and TRBJ2-1; 9 nucleotides align to TRBD1. Trimming took 5 bases from V and 5 from J; bases not matched to a gene: 5. Per the germline V gene, CDR1 is SGHRS and CDR2 is YFSETQ. The CDR3 contains 14 residues. The CDR3 loop reads CASSRDRAHNEQFF. CDR3 coding DNA: TGCGCCAGCAGTAGGGACAGGGCCCACAATGAGCAGTTCTTC.

This chain links TRBV4-1 with TRBJ1-4, with unresolved D. V was trimmed by 0 bases and J by 8 bases, leaving 13 bases between them. The length of the CDR3 is 15 residues. Germline V gene lookup returns CDR1 MGHRA and CDR2 YSYEKL. The CDR3 here is CASSQDDHFSEKLFF. The DNA for the CDR3 is TGCGCCAGCAGCCAAGATGACCACTTCAGCGAAAAACTGTTTTTT.

The sample holds many counts of this clonotype. The gene calls are TRBV6-2 or TRBV6-3 and TRBJ2-1; TRBD1 might be the D (6 bases). V gave up 0 bases and J gave up 0 bases, with 9 bases separating them. Germline CDR1 is MNHEY and CDR2 is SVGEGT. This CDR3 is 16 amino acids long. CDR3 sequence: CASSYSGRGSYNEQFF. In DNA, the CDR3 is TGTGCCAGCAGTTACTCAGGCAGGGGCTCCTACAATGAGCAGTTCTTC.

V gene TRBV5-1 combines with J gene TRBJ2-2; 14 bases match TRBD2. CDR1 is SGHRS and CDR2 is YFSETQ in the germline V gene. This CDR3 has 19 residues. V trimming: 4 bases; J trimming: 0 bases; junction bases outside the gene matches: 8. CDR3 nucleotide sequence: TGCGCCAGCAGCCTATACGGACTAGCGGGGGGAACGAACACCGGGGAGCTGTTTTTT. Translation: CASSLYGLAGGTNTGELFF.

This clonotype was observed many times. J is TRBJ1-2 and V is TRBV7-2; D gene uncertain. This CDR3 is built from 13 residues. The ends were cut back, 5 bases at V and 3 bases at J, with 10 bases in the middle. The germline V gene has CDR1 SGHTA and CDR2 FQGNSA. As DNA, the CDR3 is TGTGCCAGCAGCCCGGGCCAGCACTATGGCTACACCTTC. Its translation is CASSPGQHYGYTF. The full variable domain, its missing parts supplied by reference TRBV7-2 and TRBJ1-2, is GAGVSQSPSNKVTEKGKDVELRCDPISGHTALYWYRQSLGQGLEFLIYFQGNSAPDKSGLPSDRFSAERTGGSVSTLTIQRTQQEDSAVYLCASSPGQHYGYTFGSGTRLTVV.